This TCR beta chain was observed in a study of T cells after yellow fever vaccination. This clonotype was observed at least ten times. TCRdb reprocessed the 5' RACE reads via MiXCR and lists one record per CDR3 protein. The data show 310,000 or so distinct CDR3 sequences, with roughly 6.8% seen just once and around 17% held by the top ten. The CDR3 totals 13 residues. Trimming took 7 bases from V and 5 from J, leaving 14 bases between them. This rearrangement joins TRBV12-3 or TRBV12-4 to TRBJ1-2; D may be TRBD1 (5 bases). The sequencing here drew on PBMCs, taken 45 days after the first yellow fever vaccination. The receptor was derived from a man between 18 and 35 years old who received the YFV17D yellow fever vaccine. CDR3: CASTNGGVYGYTF. The CDR3 DNA sequence: TGTGCCAGCACCAACGGGGGTGTTTATGGCTACACCTTC.